This T cell receptor (beta chain) was captured by sequencing in a study of lymphopenia after photon versus proton radiotherapy. Remarks on this clone: No antigen is known for it.

General study points: Better survival with proton therapy was suggested as possible, not demonstrated. Photon-treated patients lost naive T cells and TCR diversity; proton-treated stayed stable. After the lymphocyte nadir, photon-treated repertoires showed oligoclonal expansion, especially of CD8+ Temra cells.

Profiled with immunoSEQ multiplex PCR; TCRdb holds only in-frame clones, not every one. The sample includes about 16,000 clones, more than 85% of them seen just once. Trimming shortened V by 0 bases and J by 0 bases, and 15 bases separated the two germline ends. The CDR3 is 17 residues long. Germline V gives CDR1 SGHRS, CDR2 YFSETQ. The chain is built from TRBV5-1 and TRBJ1-1; D is ambiguous. The sequence derives from a woman aged 55-70 years with cholangiocarcinoma. Some clones in this sample may be carry-over from other donors' samples. Sequencing used peripheral blood, obtained from a patient treated with proton-based radiotherapy. CDR3 sequence: CASSLVGRRTMNTEAFF. CDR3 in DNA: TGCGCCAGCAGCTTGGTAGGTCGCCGGACGATGAACACTGAAGCTTTCTTT.